The present T cell receptor beta chain was sequenced within a study of response to subunit inactivated influenza vaccine. Study results and limitations: The authors suggested that few new T cells are recruited per seasonal influenza vaccination.

V lost 6 bases and J lost 3, with 16 bases in between. The germline V gene encodes CDR1 DFQATT and CDR2 SNEGSKA (reference sequence). The CDR3 is 14 residues long. One entry per CDR3 protein results from TCRdb running MiXCR on the RT-PCR reads. Seen here are about 180,000 distinct CDR3 sequences, about 9% observed once, and the top ten hold under 13%. This clonotype has ten or more counts. Its target is unknown. This sequence was found in a man in his fifties who received an inactivated influenza vaccine. Source: non-naive T cells sorted from PBMCs, taken on the day of vaccination. The chain employs TRBV20-1 and TRBJ2-3; the D is unclear. CDR3 protein: CSAPALASTDTQYF. The CDR3 DNA sequence: TGCAGTGCACCAGCGTTGGCGTCAACAGATACGCAGTATTTT.